This T cell receptor (beta chain) comes out of a study of blood T cell repertoires in COVID-19. The overall study: Some COVID-19 samples were acute and others convalescent; all came from the United States, Italy and Spain. In each case, the material was cDNA or gDNA derived from T cells, B-cell-depleted T cells, or PBMCs.

Under the authors' procedure: Nucleated cell counts were estimated from reference gene primer amplification. Generated by immunoSEQ multiplex PCR, the TCRdb table keeps only in-frame clones and is missing some. V and J calls and clone size are as listed in that table; D and trimming were resolved from the DNA. The sample has under 130,000 clones, about 76% seen once. Only a few counts were recorded for this clone. This CDR3 contains 12 residues. V lost 5 bases, J lost 5 bases, and 7 bases lay in between. Germline CDR1 and CDR2: MDHEN and SYDVKM. This clonotype was obtained from an elderly man with acute or convalescent COVID-19. The sample taken for sequencing was peripheral blood. The rearrangement joins TRBV28 to TRBJ2-1, with D tentatively TRBD2 (6 bases). CDR3 region: CASSGLHNEQFF. Written as DNA, the CDR3 is TGTGCCAGCAGTGGACTACACAATGAGCAGTTCTTC.